This T cell receptor (beta chain) was recorded in a study of blood T cell repertoires in COVID-19. Across the whole study: The United States, Italy and Spain supplied acute and convalescent COVID-19 samples. Sample material is recorded as cDNA or gDNA derived from T cells, B-cell-depleted T cells, or PBMCs.

Germline CDR1 SGDLS, CDR2 YYNGEE. There are 14 residues in the CDR3. After removal of 3 bases from V and 5 bases from J, the junction contained 1 base not matched to a gene. Per the study methods: Estimation of nucleated cell counts relied on the amplification of reference gene primers. Assay used: immunoSEQ multiplex PCR; TCRdb lists only in-frame clones, some missing. D and trimming were read from the DNA, whereas the V and J calls and clone size are those reported in that table. The sample lists about 190,000 clones, about nine tenths occurring once. The sample comprised peripheral blood. The rearrangement joins TRBV9 to TRBJ2-2, with TRBD1 matching 10 bases. The sequence was collected from a man aged 30 to 45 with acute or convalescent COVID-19. DNA of the CDR3: TGTGCCAGCAGCGGGACAGGGGGGACCGGGGAGCTGTTTTTT. Residues: CASSGTGGTGELFF.